This is a list of T cell receptor beta chains from one sample in a study of pediatric ulcerative colitis. Some clones are missing from TCRdb's copy, which holds only in-frame ones; the method was immunoSEQ multiplex PCR. The profile shows tens of thousands of clones, around 85% of them singletons. Sequenced sample: blood. Receptors were obtained from a boy younger than 18 with severe ulcerative colitis. Each CDR3 is given with its conserved first and last residue. D genes are given only for firm matches. Size is stated for part of the rows, as once, few or many counts, or as a class when the clone is expanded.

j_gene: TRBJ2-7; v_gene: TRBV6-5; d_gene: TRBD2; abundance: once; CDR3aa: CASSPAGATYEQYF; CDR3nt: TGTGCCAGCAGTCCCGCGGGAGCCACTTACGAGCAGTACTTC
j_gene: TRBJ2-7; v_gene: TRBV13; d_gene: TRBD2; abundance: .; CDR3aa: CASRALAGDAEQYF; CDR3nt: TGTGCCAGCAGGGCTCTAGCGGGAGACGCCGAGCAGTACTTC
j_gene: TRBJ2-6; v_gene: TRBV27; d_gene: .; abundance: .; CDR3aa: CASSLGRERRANVLTF; CDR3nt: TGTGCCAGCAGTTTAGGCCGGGAACGGAGGGCCAACGTCCTGACTTTC
j_gene: TRBJ2-3; v_gene: TRBV1; d_gene: .; abundance: .; CDR3aa: CTSSHPDSGSTDTQYF; CDR3nt: TGCACCAGCAGCCACCCGGATAGCGGGAGCACAGATACGCAGTATTTT
j_gene: TRBJ1-4; v_gene: TRBV7-9; d_gene: .; abundance: .; CDR3aa: CASSPGDEKLFF; CDR3nt: TGTGCCAGCAGCCCAGGGGACGAAAAACTGTTTTTT
j_gene: TRBJ2-5; v_gene: TRBV30; d_gene: .; abundance: .; CDR3aa: CAWTTGQETQYF; CDR3nt: TGTGCCTGGACCACTGGACAAGAGACCCAGTACTTC
j_gene: TRBJ1-2; v_gene: TRBV7-8; d_gene: .; abundance: .; CDR3aa: CASSLESGRPEFNGYTF; CDR3nt: TGTGCCAGCAGCTTAGAATCTGGGCGGCCCGAATTCAATGGCTACACCTTC
j_gene: TRBJ2-1; v_gene: TRBV18; d_gene: .; abundance: .; CDR3aa: CASSPRSYNEQFF; CDR3nt: TGTGCCAGCTCACCCAGGTCCTACAATGAGCAGTTCTTC
j_gene: TRBJ2-7; v_gene: TRBV11-2; d_gene: .; abundance: few; CDR3aa: CASSFWGSSYEQYF; CDR3nt: TGTGCCAGCAGCTTCTGGGGTAGCTCCTACGAGCAGTACTTC
j_gene: TRBJ2-7; v_gene: TRBV30; d_gene: .; abundance: few; CDR3aa: CAWSSGYEQYF; CDR3nt: TGTGCCTGGAGTTCAGGGTACGAGCAGTACTTC
j_gene: TRBJ1-1; v_gene: TRBV6-1; d_gene: TRBD1; abundance: .; CDR3aa: CASSEVVWDSYYLGFPMNTEAFF; CDR3nt: TGTGCCAGCAGTGAAGTGGTTTGGGACAGTTACTATTTAGGCTTTCCCATGAACACTGAAGCTTTCTTT
j_gene: TRBJ2-2; v_gene: TRBV19; d_gene: .; abundance: .; CDR3aa: CASSRTLPGELFF; CDR3nt: TGTGCCAGTAGTAGGACCCTACCCGGGGAGCTGTTTTTT
j_gene: TRBJ2-3; v_gene: TRBV27; d_gene: TRBD1; abundance: .; CDR3aa: CASSFQGANTQYF; CDR3nt: TGTGCCAGCAGTTTCCAGGGGGCAAATACGCAGTATTTT
j_gene: TRBJ2-7; v_gene: TRBV5-1; d_gene: .; abundance: .; CDR3aa: CASSRSTASYEQYF; CDR3nt: TGCGCCAGCAGCAGGTCTACTGCCTCCTACGAGCAGTACTTC
j_gene: TRBJ1-3; v_gene: TRBV10-3; d_gene: .; abundance: .; CDR3aa: CAISPGVSGNTIYF; CDR3nt: TGTGCCATCAGTCCGGGCGTCTCTGGAAACACCATATATTTT
j_gene: TRBJ2-1; v_gene: TRBV13; d_gene: TRBD2; abundance: .; CDR3aa: CASSLGGGRELNEQFF; CDR3nt: TGTGCCAGCAGCTTAGGTGGGGGGAGGGAGTTAAATGAGCAGTTCTTC
j_gene: TRBJ1-1; v_gene: TRBV29-1; d_gene: .; abundance: .; CDR3aa: CSVREWTEAFF; CDR3nt: TGCAGCGTTCGGGAGTGGACTGAAGCTTTCTTT
j_gene: TRBJ2-4; v_gene: TRBV18; d_gene: TRBD1; abundance: .; CDR3aa: CASSPGQGTKNIQYF; CDR3nt: TGTGCCAGCTCACCGGGACAGGGAACCAAAAACATTCAGTACTTC
j_gene: TRBJ2-5; v_gene: TRBV6-1; d_gene: .; abundance: .; CDR3aa: CASSAQTGQETQYF; CDR3nt: TGTGCCAGCAGTGCCCAGACAGGCCAAGAGACCCAGTACTTC
j_gene: TRBJ2-1; v_gene: TRBV28; d_gene: .; abundance: .; CDR3aa: CASSQPLVRRGPDNEQFF; CDR3nt: TGTGCCAGCAGCCAACCCCTCGTCCGCCGAGGGCCCGACAATGAGCAGTTCTTC
j_gene: TRBJ1-1; v_gene: TRBV19; d_gene: .; abundance: .; CDR3aa: CASSEGMNTEAFF; CDR3nt: TGTGCCAGTAGTGAAGGGATGAACACTGAAGCTTTCTTT
j_gene: TRBJ2-2; v_gene: TRBV27; d_gene: .; abundance: .; CDR3aa: CASSLSGFGGELFF; CDR3nt: TGTGCCAGCAGTTTATCCGGGTTCGGCGGGGAGCTGTTTTTT